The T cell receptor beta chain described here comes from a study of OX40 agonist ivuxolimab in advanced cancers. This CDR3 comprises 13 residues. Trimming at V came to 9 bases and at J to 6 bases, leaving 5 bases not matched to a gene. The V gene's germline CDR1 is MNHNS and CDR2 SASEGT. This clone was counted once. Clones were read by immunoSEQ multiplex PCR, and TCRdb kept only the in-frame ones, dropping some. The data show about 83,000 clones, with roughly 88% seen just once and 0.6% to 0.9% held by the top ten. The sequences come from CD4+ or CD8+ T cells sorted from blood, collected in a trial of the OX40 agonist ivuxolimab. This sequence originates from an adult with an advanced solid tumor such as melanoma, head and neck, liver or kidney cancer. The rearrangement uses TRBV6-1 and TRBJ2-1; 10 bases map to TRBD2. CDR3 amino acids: CASSSSGSNEQFF. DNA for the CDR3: TGTGCCAGTAGTTCTAGCGGGAGCAATGAGCAGTTCTTC.